This T cell receptor (beta chain) was captured by sequencing in a study of T-cell memory formation after mild COVID-19 (dated by TCRdb to about 2021). For context, the study as a whole: TCR sequence clusters from the two donors were found to be largely donor specific. Two young, previously healthy adult volunteers, one female and one male, were included in the cohort. In a couple of donors, T-cell clones that expanded and contracted after mild COVID-19 were followed by sequencing TCRalpha and TCRbeta repertoires longitudinally.

General conclusions and limits of the study: Only a couple of mild cases were covered by the study, and larger cohorts that include severe cases with pre-infection samples were considered necessary. Contracting CD4+ clones turned up mainly in the CM and EM memory subsets, whereas EMRA was where CD8+ clones were enriched. Some responding clones were detected in pre-infection memory, which suggested that pre-existing cross-reactive memory T cells had joined the SARS-CoV-2 response. From day 15 to 85, contracting clones showed balanced CD4/CD8 phenotypes, whereas a second wave of clones that expanded from day 15 to 37 leaned towards CD4+. The second-wave clones that peaked on day 37 were not confirmed to be SARS-CoV-2 specific.

There are 15 amino acids in the CDR3, from cysteine to phenylalanine inclusive. Only the CDR3 region is kept as DNA, spanning 45 bases read in frame from base 1. CDR1 and CDR2 are drawn from the germline V gene: SGHTA, FQGNSA. V is shortened by 4 bases, J by 15 bases, and the region joining them spans 22 bases. PBMCs were isolated by Ficoll-Paque density gradient centrifugation. About this clonotype: Its specific antigen is unknown. The input lacks base qualities; no much larger clone sits a single base away.

The listed sequencing device is Illumina NovaSeq 6000. cDNA libraries for TCRalpha and TCRbeta were prepared by 5'RACE using constant-segment primers, with sample barcodes and unique molecular identifiers added. Trizol reagent was used to extract RNA from every sample. Libraries were amplified in two PCR steps, with a second sample barcode and Illumina TruSeq adapters added in the second step. The libraries were sequenced on an Illumina NovaSeq using 2 x 150 bp paired-end reads. The study's own analysis went as follows. Reads were demultiplexed and collapsed into UMI-guided consensus sequences with migec v1.2.7. Using mixcr v2.1.11, UMI consensuses were aligned to TRA and TRB V and J templates and then assembled into clonotypes. A clonotype was counted as expanded or contracted only if both edgeR and NoisET called the change significant, with noise models trained on biological replicates. For edgeR calls, the cutoffs were a false discovery rate-adjusted p below 0.01 and a log2 fold-change threshold of 1. As an exploratory analysis of dynamics, PCA with hierarchical clustering was applied to max-normalized trajectories of the 1000 most abundant clonotypes. The CD4 or CD8 phenotype of responding clones was assigned using the separately sequenced CD4+ and CD8+ repertoires. The public reads were reprocessed in TCRdb via fastp at Q25 and MiXCR, keeping in-frame beta chains. CDR3 protein sequences are deduplicated, and each keeps its most common genes and DNA. The authors' filters were not applied to this entry. The sample profile shows 300,000 to 400,000 distinct CDR3 sequences; 15% of them were found once. The ten largest clones capture around 20% of the sample.

The sequence derives from a man younger than 35 who had mild COVID-19 (a few samples of this study predate the infection). The sample titles of this study are shuffled in the database, so cell type and time point are left out; the donor was told from shared clones. The sequenced sample consisted of PBMCs or a T cell subset sorted from them (not recorded which). The chain employs TRBV7-2 and TRBJ1-6; tentative D gene TRBD1, with 6 bases matching. The nucleotide sequence is given as TGTGCCAGCAGCTCCTTTGGGGGCTCGAATTCATTCCTCCACTTT. Protein translation: CASSSFGGSNSFLHF. Joined to the reference TRBV7-2 and TRBJ1-6 proteins, this CDR3 gives the full variable domain: GAGVSQSPSNKVTEKGKDVELRCDPISGHTALYWYRQSLGQGLEFLIYFQGNSAPDKSGLPSDRFSAERTGGSVSTLTIQRTQQEDSAVYLCASSSFGGSNSFLHFGNGTRLTVT.